Presented here are 10 T cell receptor beta chains from one specimen sequenced in a study of cytomegalovirus exposure and HLA in healthy donors. It was with 60 Vbeta and 13 Jbeta primers that the PCR ran. Assay: immunoSEQ multiplex PCR; the TCRdb copy retains only in-frame clones and omits some. In the table there are 95,000 to 150,000 clones, about three quarters of which are singletons. Material for sequencing was PBMCs. The receptors were gathered from a man under 40 in good health and CMV-seronegative.

V and J are TRBV5-8 and TRBJ2-6, with a possible D match to TRBD2 (6 bases). The germline V gene has CDR1 SGHTS and CDR2 YDEGEE. The CDR3 extends over 15 amino acids. V gave up 1 base and J gave up 4 bases, with 9 bases separating them. Here the CDR3 reads CASSLTGEGANVLTF. The CDR3 DNA sequence: TGTGCCAGCAGCTTGACGGGGGAGGGGGCCAACGTCCTGACTTTC.

The rearrangement joins TRBV30 to TRBJ1-6; the D is unclear. This CDR3 has 13 residues. V was shortened by 4 bases and J by 1 base, with 5 bases between the two germline ends. Germline CDR1 and CDR2: GTSNPN and SVGIG (reference sequence). This CDR3 is CAWTQSYNSPLHF. In nucleotides, the CDR3 is TGTGCCTGGACCCAGTCCTATAATTCACCCCTCCACTTT.

A few counts support this clone. The rearrangement joins TRBV18 to TRBJ1-4; no clear D. This CDR3 region has 15 residues. Germline-derived CDR1 and CDR2 are KGHSH and LQKENI. V was cut by 3 bases and J by 4 bases, with 12 bases left in between. For the CDR3, the DNA is TGTGCCAGCTCACCCACTGGTCCGTATAATGAAAAACTGTTTTTT. Translation: CASSPTGPYNEKLFF.

The rearrangement joins TRBV28 to TRBJ2-2; possibly TRBD1 for D (6 bases). The germline gives CDR1 MDHEN, CDR2 SYDVKM. Trimming took off 3 bases at V and 5 bases at J, with 16 bases between the two ends. CDR3 size: 16 residues. CDR3 protein: CASSFSRQGRTGELFF. Here the CDR3 DNA reads TGTGCCAGCAGTTTCAGTCGGCAGGGGCGGACCGGGGAGCTGTTTTTT. Drawing the rest from reference TRBV28 and TRBJ2-2, the complete variable domain is DVKVTQSSRYLVKRTGEKVFLECVQDMDHENMFWYRQDPGLGLRLIYFSYDVKMKEKGDIPEGYSVSREKKERFSLILESASTNQTSMYLCASSFSRQGRTGELFFGEGSRLTVL.

The chain couples TRBV4-2 to TRBJ2-1, with 9 nucleotides matching TRBD2. Per the germline V gene, CDR1 is LGHNA and CDR2 is YNFKEQ. Unmatched junction bases numbered 6, after V lost 1 base and J lost 8 bases. The CDR3 is 15 amino acids. The CDR3 bases are TGTGCCAGCAGCCAAGTCTTGGCGGGGGGGCATGAGCAGTTCTTC. It encodes CASSQVLAGGHEQFF.

V usage is TRBV2 and J usage is TRBJ1-1; D unresolved. The germline V gene encodes CDR1 SNHLY and CDR2 FYNNEI. The CDR3 spans 14 residues. The V gene lost 3 bases and the J gene lost 3 bases, with 11 bases spanning the gap. Written as DNA, the CDR3 is TGTGCCAGCAGTGATTTGGCAGGATACACTGAAGCTTTCTTT. Its translation: CASSDLAGYTEAFF.

The V and J genes are TRBV14 and TRBJ1-1; possibly TRBD1 for D (5 bases). This CDR3 is 13 amino acids long. Germline CDR1 reads SGHDN; CDR2 reads FVKESK. Trimming stripped 4 bases from V and 1 base from J, with 7 bases between. The CDR3 DNA sequence: TGTGCCAGCAGCCTCCAGGGGAACACTGAAGCTTTCTTT. This gives the protein CASSLQGNTEAFF.

The rearrangement joins TRBV30 to TRBJ1-3, with 9 positions matching TRBD1. The CDR3 totals 14 residues. V shed 3 bases, J shed 2 bases, and the junction held 2 bases outside the gene matches. The germline V gene encodes CDR1 GTSNPN and CDR2 SVGIG (reference sequence). The CDR3 sequence: CAWSRTGAGNTIYF. CDR3 nucleotides: TGTGCCTGGAGCCGGACAGGGGCTGGAAACACCATATATTTT.

This clone was seen a handful of times. The chain carries TRBV9 and TRBJ1-1; tentative D call: TRBD1 (6 bases). Looked up from germline, CDR1 is SGDLS and CDR2 is YYNGEE. V dropped 4 bases and J dropped 2 bases, with 27 bases sitting between them. This CDR3 has 19 amino acids. In nucleotides, the CDR3 is TGTGCCAGCAGCTTCACCTTGACAGAACTAAGGACAGATAACACTGAAGCTTTCTTT. It encodes CASSFTLTELRTDNTEAFF.

This chain uses TRBV7-9 with TRBJ2-1; D gene unclear. This CDR3 is 13 amino acids long. The ends were cut back, 5 bases at V and 4 bases at J, with 9 bases in the middle. Germline CDR1 reads SEHNR; CDR2 reads FQNEAQ (reference sequence). DNA of the CDR3: TGTGCCAGCAGCCCCCGCCGGTACAATGAGCAGTTCTTC. This translates into CASSPRRYNEQFF.